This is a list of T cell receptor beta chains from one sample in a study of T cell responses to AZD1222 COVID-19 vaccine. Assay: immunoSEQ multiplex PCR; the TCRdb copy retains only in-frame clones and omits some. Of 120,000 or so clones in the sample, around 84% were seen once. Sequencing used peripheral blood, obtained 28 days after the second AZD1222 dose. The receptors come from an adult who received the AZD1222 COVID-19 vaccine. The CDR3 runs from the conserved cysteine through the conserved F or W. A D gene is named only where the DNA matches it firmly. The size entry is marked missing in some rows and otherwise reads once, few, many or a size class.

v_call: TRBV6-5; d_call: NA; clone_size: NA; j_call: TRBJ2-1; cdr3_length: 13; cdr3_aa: CASSYGTHNEQFF; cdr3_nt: TGTGCCAGCAGTTACGGCACTCACAATGAGCAGTTCTTC
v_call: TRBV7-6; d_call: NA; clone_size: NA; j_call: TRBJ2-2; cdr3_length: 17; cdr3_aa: CASSLAENPRGPGELFF; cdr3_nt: TGTGCCAGCAGCTTAGCGGAGAACCCTCGGGGCCCCGGGGAGCTGTTTTTT
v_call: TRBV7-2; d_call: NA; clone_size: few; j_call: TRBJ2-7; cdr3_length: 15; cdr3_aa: CASSLGLGRGYEQYF; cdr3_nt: TGTGCCAGCAGCTTAGGGTTAGGCAGGGGTTACGAGCAGTACTTC
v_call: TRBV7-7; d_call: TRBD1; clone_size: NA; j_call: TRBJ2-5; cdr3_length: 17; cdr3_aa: CASSLQHPGQGQETQYF; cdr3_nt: TGTGCTAGCAGCTTGCAACATCCGGGACAGGGGCAAGAGACCCAGTACTTC
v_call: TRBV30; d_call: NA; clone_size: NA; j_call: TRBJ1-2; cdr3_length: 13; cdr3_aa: CAWSARDFGGYTF; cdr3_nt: TGTGCCTGGAGTGCCCGGGATTTCGGTGGCTACACCTTC
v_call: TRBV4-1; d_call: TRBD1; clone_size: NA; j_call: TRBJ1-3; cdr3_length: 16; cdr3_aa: CASSQATGGTGNTIYF; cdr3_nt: TGCGCCAGCAGCCAAGCAACAGGGGGCACTGGAAACACCATATATTTT
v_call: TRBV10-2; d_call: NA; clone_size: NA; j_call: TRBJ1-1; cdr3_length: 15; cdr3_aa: CASSKELTWGTEAFF; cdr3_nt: TGCGCCAGCAGTAAAGAACTGACTTGGGGAACTGAAGCTTTCTTT
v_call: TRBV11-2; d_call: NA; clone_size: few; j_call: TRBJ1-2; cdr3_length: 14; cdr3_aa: CASSLSRGQIGYTF; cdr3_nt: TGTGCCAGCAGCTTATCCCGCGGCCAAATTGGCTACACCTTC
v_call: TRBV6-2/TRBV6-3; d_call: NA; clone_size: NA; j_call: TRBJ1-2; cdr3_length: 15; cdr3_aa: CASSYRGGGNYGYTF; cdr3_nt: TGTGCCAGCAGTTACCGAGGGGGAGGTAACTATGGCTACACCTTC
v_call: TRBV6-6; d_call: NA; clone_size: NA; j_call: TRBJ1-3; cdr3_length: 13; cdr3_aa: CASISGTQNTIYF; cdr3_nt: TGTGCCAGCATATCCGGTACCCAAAACACCATATATTTT
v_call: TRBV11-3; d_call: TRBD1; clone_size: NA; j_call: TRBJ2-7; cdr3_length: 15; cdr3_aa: CASSPGTGTGYEQYF; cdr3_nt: TGTGCCAGCAGCCCCGGGACAGGGACGGGCTACGAGCAGTACTTC
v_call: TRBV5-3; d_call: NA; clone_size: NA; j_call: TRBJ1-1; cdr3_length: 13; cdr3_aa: CARSLVVQPEAFF; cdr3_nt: TGTGCCAGAAGCTTGGTTGTACAACCAGAAGCTTTCTTT
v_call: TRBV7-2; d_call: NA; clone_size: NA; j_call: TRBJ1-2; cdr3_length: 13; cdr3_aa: CASSPDRGGGYTF; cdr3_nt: TGTGCCAGCAGCCCCGACAGAGGTGGTGGCTACACCTTC
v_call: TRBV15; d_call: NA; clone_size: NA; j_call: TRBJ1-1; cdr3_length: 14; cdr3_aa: CATSSDRHRAEAFF; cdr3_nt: TGTGCCACCAGCAGCGACCGACACAGGGCCGAAGCTTTCTTT
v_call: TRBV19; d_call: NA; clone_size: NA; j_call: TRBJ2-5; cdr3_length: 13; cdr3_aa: CASTDGPGETQYF; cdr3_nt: TGTGCCAGTACCGACGGCCCCGGAGAGACCCAGTACTTC
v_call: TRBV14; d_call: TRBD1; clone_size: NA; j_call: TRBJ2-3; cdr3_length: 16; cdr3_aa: CASSSPTGMQTDTQYF; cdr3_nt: TGTGCCAGCAGCTCTCCGACAGGGATGCAGACAGATACGCAGTATTTT
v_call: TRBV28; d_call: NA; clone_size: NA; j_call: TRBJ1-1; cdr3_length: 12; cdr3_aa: CASAQVNTEAFF; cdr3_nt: TGTGCCAGCGCACAAGTAAACACTGAAGCTTTCTTT
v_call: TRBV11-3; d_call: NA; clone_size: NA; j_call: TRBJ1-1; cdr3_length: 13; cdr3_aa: CASSFAGGAEAFF; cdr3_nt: TGTGCCAGCAGCTTTGCAGGAGGTGCTGAAGCTTTCTTT
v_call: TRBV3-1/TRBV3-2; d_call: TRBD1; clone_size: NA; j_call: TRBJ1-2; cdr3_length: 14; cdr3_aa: CASSQEQGVYGYTF; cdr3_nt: TGTGCCAGCAGCCAAGAACAGGGGGTGTATGGCTACACCTTC
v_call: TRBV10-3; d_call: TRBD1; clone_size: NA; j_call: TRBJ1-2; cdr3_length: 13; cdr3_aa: CATLGQGDYGYTF; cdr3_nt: TGTGCCACCCTTGGACAGGGAGACTATGGCTACACCTTC
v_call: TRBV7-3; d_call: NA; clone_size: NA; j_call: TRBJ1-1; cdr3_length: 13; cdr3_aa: CASSLNKGAEAFF; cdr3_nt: TGTGCCAGCAGCTTAAATAAGGGCGCTGAAGCTTTCTTT
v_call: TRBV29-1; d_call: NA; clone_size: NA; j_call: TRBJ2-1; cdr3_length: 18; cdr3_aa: CSVHQGIFSLSSYNEQFF; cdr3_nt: TGCAGCGTTCACCAGGGAATTTTTTCCCTTTCCTCCTACAATGAGCAGTTCTTC
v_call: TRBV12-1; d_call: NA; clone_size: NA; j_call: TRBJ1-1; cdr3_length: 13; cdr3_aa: CASEGGPNTEAFF; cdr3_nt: TGTGCCAGCGAGGGAGGGCCCAACACTGAAGCTTTCTTT
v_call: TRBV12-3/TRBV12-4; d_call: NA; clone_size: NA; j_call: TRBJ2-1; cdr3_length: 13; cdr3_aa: CASSLHGNNEQFF; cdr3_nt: TGTGCCAGCAGTTTACACGGAAACAATGAGCAGTTCTTC
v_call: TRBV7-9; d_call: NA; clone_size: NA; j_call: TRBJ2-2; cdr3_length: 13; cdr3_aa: CASSFSGTGELFF; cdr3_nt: TGTGCCAGCAGCTTCTCAGGTACCGGGGAGCTGTTTTTT
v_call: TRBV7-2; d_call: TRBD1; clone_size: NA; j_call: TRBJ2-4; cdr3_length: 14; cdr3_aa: CASSLRGPKNIQYF; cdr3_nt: TGTGCCAGCAGCTTAAGGGGGCCCAAAAACATTCAGTACTTC
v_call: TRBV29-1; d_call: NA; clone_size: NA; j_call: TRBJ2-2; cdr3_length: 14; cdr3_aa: CSVDGASNTGELFF; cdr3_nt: TGCAGCGTCGACGGGGCGAGTAACACCGGGGAGCTGTTTTTT
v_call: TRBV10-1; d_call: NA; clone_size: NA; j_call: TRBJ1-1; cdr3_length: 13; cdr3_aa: CASSEQLNTEAFF; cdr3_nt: TGCGCCAGCAGTGAACAGTTGAACACTGAAGCTTTCTTT
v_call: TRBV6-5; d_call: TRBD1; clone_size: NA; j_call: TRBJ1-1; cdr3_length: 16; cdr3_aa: CASSYRRGRVVTEAFF; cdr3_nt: TGTGCCAGCAGTTACCGTAGGGGGCGCGTCGTCACTGAAGCTTTCTTT
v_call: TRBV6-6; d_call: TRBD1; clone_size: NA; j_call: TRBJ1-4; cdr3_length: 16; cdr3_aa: CASEGTGGLLNEKLFF; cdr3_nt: TGTGCCAGCGAAGGGACAGGGGGACTTCTTAATGAAAAACTGTTTTTT
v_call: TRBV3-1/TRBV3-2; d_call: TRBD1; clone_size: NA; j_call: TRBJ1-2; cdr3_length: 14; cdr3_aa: CASSSTGANYGYTF; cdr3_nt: TGTGCCAGCAGCTCGACAGGGGCTAACTATGGCTACACCTTC
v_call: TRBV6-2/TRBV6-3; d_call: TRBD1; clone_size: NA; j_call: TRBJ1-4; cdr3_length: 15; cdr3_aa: CASSYPSDRVEKLFF; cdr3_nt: TGTGCCAGCAGTTACCCCAGCGACAGGGTCGAAAAACTGTTTTTT
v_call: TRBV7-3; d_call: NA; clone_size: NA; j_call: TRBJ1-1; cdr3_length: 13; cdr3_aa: CASSSNSNTEAFF; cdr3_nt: TGTGCCAGCAGCTCAAACTCGAACACTGAAGCTTTCTTT
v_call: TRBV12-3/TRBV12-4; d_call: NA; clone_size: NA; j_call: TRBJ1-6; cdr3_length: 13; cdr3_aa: CASTQIYNSPLHF; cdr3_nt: TGTGCCAGCACACAGATCTATAATTCACCCCTCCACTTT
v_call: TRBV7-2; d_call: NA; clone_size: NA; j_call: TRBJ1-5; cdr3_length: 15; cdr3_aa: CASSNRGGGNQPQHF; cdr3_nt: TGTGCCAGCAGTAATAGAGGTGGGGGCAATCAGCCCCAGCATTTT
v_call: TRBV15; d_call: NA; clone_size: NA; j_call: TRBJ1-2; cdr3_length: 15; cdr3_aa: CATSRDRGAGYGYTF; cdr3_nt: TGTGCCACCAGCAGAGATCGGGGGGCCGGGTATGGCTACACCTTC
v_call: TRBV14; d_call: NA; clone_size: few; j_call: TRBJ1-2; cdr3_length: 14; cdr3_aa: CASSQTTGTWGYTF; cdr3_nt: TGTGCCAGCAGCCAAACCACAGGGACTTGGGGCTACACCTTC
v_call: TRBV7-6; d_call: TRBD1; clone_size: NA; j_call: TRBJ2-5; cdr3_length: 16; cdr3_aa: CASSLVLQGQGETQYF; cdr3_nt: TGTGCCAGCAGCTTAGTTCTCCAAGGACAGGGGGAGACCCAGTACTTC
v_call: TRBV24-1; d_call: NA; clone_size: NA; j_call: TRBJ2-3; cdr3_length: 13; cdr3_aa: CATRTTSTDTQYF; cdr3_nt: TGTGCCACCCGGACAACTAGCACAGATACGCAGTATTTT
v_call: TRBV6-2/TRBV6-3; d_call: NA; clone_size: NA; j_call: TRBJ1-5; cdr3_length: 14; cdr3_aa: CASSRGQPNQPQHF; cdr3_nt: TGTGCCAGCAGCCGAGGACAGCCGAATCAGCCCCAGCATTTT